This T cell receptor beta chain was captured in a study of OX40 agonist ivuxolimab in advanced cancers. CDR1 and CDR2 from the germline V gene are MNHEY and SVGAGI. The V end lost 4 bases, the J end lost 8 bases, and 11 bases lay between the germline ends. CDR3 length equals 12 residues. TCRdb keeps only in-frame clones here, not all; method: immunoSEQ multiplex PCR. The table lists roughly 60,000 clones, about 82% of them singletons, with around 2.7% in the top ten. This clone was observed a single time. The sequence came from an adult with an advanced solid tumor such as melanoma, head and neck, liver or kidney cancer. This sample comprised CD4+ or CD8+ T cells sorted from blood, obtained in a trial of the OX40 agonist ivuxolimab. V and J are TRBV6-5 and TRBJ1-2, with D unresolved. This CDR3 is CASSSPGRGYTF. The CDR3 nucleotides are TGTGCCAGCAGTTCTCCCGGGCGAGGCTACACCTTC.